The 27 T cell receptor beta chains reported below all come from one sample, sequenced in a study of T cells after yellow fever vaccination. One entry per CDR3 protein, called by TCRdb with MiXCR from the 5' RACE reads. The sample has hundreds of thousands of distinct CDR3 sequences; around 8.6% are singletons. Sequencing was performed on CD4+ T cells sorted from PBMCs, taken 5 days after the yellow fever booster vaccination. The receptors stem from a man aged 18 to 30 who received the YFV17D yellow fever vaccine.

This clonotype has only a few counts. V and J are TRBV18 and TRBJ1-6, with D maybe TRBD1 (6 bases). V was clipped by 2 bases and J by 6 bases, with 11 bases between them. Per germline, CDR1 KGHSH and CDR2 LQKENI. This CDR3 comprises 15 residues. CDR3: CASSPSGALNSPLHF. The CDR3 nucleotides are TGTGCCAGCTCACCATCGGGGGCCCTTAATTCACCCCTCCACTTT.

The genes are TRBV3-1 and TRBJ1-5; 8 nucleotides line up with TRBD1. Per the germline V gene, CDR1 is LGHDT and CDR2 is YNNKEL (reference sequence). The length of the CDR3 is 14 residues. With V trimmed by 1 base and J by 5 bases, 1 base remained unmatched. The CDR3, as DNA: TGTGCCAGCAGCCAAGGGACAGGGTATCAGCCCCAGCATTTT. Residues: CASSQGTGYQPQHF.

The chain combines TRBV6-5 with TRBJ2-5; D call uncertain. The CDR3 contains 14 residues. V was trimmed by 1 base and J by 5 bases, leaving 11 bases between them. Germline-derived CDR1 and CDR2 are MNHEY and SVGAGI. The CDR3 here is CASSYYITAETQYF. The CDR3 DNA is TGTGCCAGCAGTTACTACATCACGGCGGAGACCCAGTACTTC.

This clonotype has only a few counts. V gene TRBV10-3 combines with J gene TRBJ1-2; D is uncertain. Deletions cut 11 bases from V and 7 bases from J, with 17 bases between. The germline V gene has CDR1 ENHRY and CDR2 SYGVKD. This CDR3 region has 12 residues. In DNA form, the CDR3 reads TGTGCCGTAGAGGACCCTGGAGGTGGCTACACCTTC. This translates into CAVEDPGGGYTF.

This clonotype was observed a few times. This rearrangement joins TRBV5-1 to TRBJ2-2; D may correspond to TRBD1 or TRBD2 (5 bases each). V was shortened by 5 bases and J by 4 bases, with 18 bases between the two germline ends. CDR3 length: 16 residues. CDR1 is SGHRS and CDR2 is YFSETQ in the germline V gene. The CDR3 spells CASRFEPGGGTGELFF. The CDR3 DNA reads TGCGCCAGCAGGTTCGAGCCCGGTGGGGGCACCGGGGAGCTGTTTTTT.

Ten or more counts support this clonotype. The gene calls are TRBV3-1 and TRBJ1-5; D gene ambiguous. The V gene's germline CDR1 is LGHDT and CDR2 YNNKEL (reference sequence). The V gene lost 0 bases and the J gene lost 7 bases, with 7 bases spanning the gap. The CDR3 covers 13 residues. CDR3 nucleotides: TGTGCCAGCAGCCAAGACATGATCCAGCCCCAGCATTTT. Its translation is CASSQDMIQPQHF.

The V call is TRBV12-3 or TRBV12-4, the J call TRBJ1-1, with D possibly TRBD1 on 5 matching bases. This CDR3 is built from 13 residues. V was shortened by 7 bases and J by 2 bases, with 11 bases between the two germline ends. CDR3 region: CASNPTENTEAFF. CDR3 in DNA: TGTGCCAGCAACCCGACAGAAAACACTGAAGCTTTCTTT.

This clonotype was counted between two and nine times. This chain joins TRBV4-2 and TRBJ2-2; D gene ambiguous. Per the germline V gene, CDR1 is LGHNA and CDR2 is YNFKEQ. Trimming took 3 bases from V and 6 from J, leaving 14 bases between them. The CDR3 runs 15 residues. The CDR3 reads CASSQERLTPGELFF. CDR3 bases: TGTGCCAGCAGCCAGGAGAGGCTTACCCCCGGGGAGCTGTTTTTT.

This clonotype showed up many times. This rearrangement joins TRBV5-1 to TRBJ2-2, with D unresolved. The V end lost 0 bases, the J end lost 4 bases, and 7 bases lay between the germline ends. Germline CDR1 and CDR2: SGHRS and YFSETQ. CDR3 size: 14 residues. CDR3: CASSLELPTGELFF. DNA of the CDR3: TGCGCCAGCAGCTTGGAACTCCCCACCGGGGAGCTGTTTTTT.

This clonotype was counted a few times. V gene TRBV6-2 or TRBV6-3 combines with J gene TRBJ1-2, with 7 bases that match TRBD1. CDR1 MNHEY and CDR2 SVGEGT come from the germline V gene. CDR3 length equals 14 residues. Losses at the gene ends were 7 bases for V and 4 bases for J; bases not matched to a gene: 9. CDR3 amino acids: CASNLGGWSYGYTF. DNA of the CDR3: TGTGCCAGCAACCTAGGGGGCTGGTCCTATGGCTACACCTTC.

The gene calls are TRBV7-8 and TRBJ1-6, with D uncertain. This CDR3 region has 16 residues. Germline lookup yields CDR1 SGHVS and CDR2 FQNEAQ. The V and J ends lost 5 bases and 11 bases respectively, with 22 bases between them. CDR3 nucleotide sequence: TGTGCCAGCAGCCTCACCCTAACCCTCGGCTCGACACCCCTCCACTTT. Its translation is CASSLTLTLGSTPLHF.

This clonotype was detected ten times or more. This chain uses TRBV19 with TRBJ2-4; unclear D gene. CDR3 size: 14 residues. Germline CDR1 and CDR2: LNHDA and SQIVND (reference sequence). Trimming removed 8 bases from V and 5 bases from J, with 16 bases in between. The CDR3 here is CASRSRLKENIQYF. In nucleotides, the CDR3 is TGTGCCAGTCGTAGCCGTTTGAAGGAAAACATTCAGTACTTC.

This clonotype was counted many times. The chain combines TRBV4-3 with TRBJ2-3; 8 nucleotides match TRBD2. The CDR3 is 15 amino acids. Germline V gene sequence: CDR1 LGHNA, CDR2 YSLEER. With 4 bases clipped from V and 4 bases from J, the junction kept 7 bases outside the gene matches. CDR3 sequence reads: CASSLTTSVADTQYF. In DNA form, the CDR3 reads TGCGCCAGCAGCCTCACGACTAGCGTCGCAGATACGCAGTATTTT.

This chain connects TRBV9 to TRBJ1-2, with TRBD1 matching over 9 bases. Germline-derived CDR1 and CDR2 are SGDLS and YYNGEE. V lost 5 bases to trimming and J lost 2 bases; unmatched junction nucleotides: 7. This CDR3 has 15 amino acids. In DNA, the CDR3 is TGTGCCAGCAGTTCAGCCGGGACAGGGAACTATGGCTACACCTTC. Translation gives CASSSAGTGNYGYTF. The variable domain in full, with the rest retrieved from reference TRBV9 and TRBJ1-2, is DSGVTQTPKHLITATGQRVTLRCSPRSGDLSVYWYQQSLDQGLQFLIQYYNGEERAKGNILERFSAQQFPDLHSELNLSSLELGDSALYFCASSSAGTGNYGYTFGSGTRLTVV.

The rearrangement joins TRBV23-1 to TRBJ1-6; the match to TRBD1 covers 10 bases. TRBV23-1 is labeled an ORF, and its function is uncertain. CDR3 size: 17 residues. The trim removed 2 bases at V and 10 bases at J, leaving 11 bases unmatched. Here the CDR3 DNA reads TGCGCCAGCAGTCAAATAGGGTGGGGACAGGGGAGATCACCCCTCCACTTT. It is translated as CASSQIGWGQGRSPLHF.

The chain uses TRBV7-2 and TRBJ2-5; tentatively, D is TRBD2 (6 bases). CDR3 length: 14 amino acids. Trimming pared 3 bases from V and 4 bases from J, leaving 12 bases between. Germline loops: CDR1 SGHTA, CDR2 FQGNSA. The CDR3 DNA sequence: TGTGCCAGCAGCTTCCGGGACTGGTCAGAGACCCAGTACTTC. Translated: CASSFRDWSETQYF.

This clonotype was observed many times. The V call is TRBV5-1, the J call TRBJ2-2; the match to TRBD1 covers 9 bases. This CDR3 region has 17 residues. Germline V gene lookup returns CDR1 SGHRS and CDR2 YFSETQ. J gave up 7 bases and V 0 bases, and 10 bases lay outside the gene matches. The CDR3 is CASSLASSGQGIGELFF. CDR3 DNA: TGCGCCAGCAGCTTGGCCTCTTCGGGACAGGGCATCGGGGAGCTGTTTTTT. Full variable domain (rest looked up from reference TRBV5-1 and TRBJ2-2): KAGVTQTPRYLIKTRGQQVTLSCSPISGHRSVSWYQQTPGQGLQFLFEYFSETQRNKGNFPGRFSGRQFSNSRSEMNVSTLELGDSALYLCASSLASSGQGIGELFFGEGSRLTVL.

This chain uses TRBV5-4 with TRBJ1-2, with a possible D match to TRBD1 (5 bases). V was trimmed by 5 bases and J by 7 bases, leaving 15 bases between them. Germline loops: CDR1 SGHNT, CDR2 YYREEE (reference sequence). There are 13 residues in the CDR3. CDR3 amino acids: CASSFEGNRGYTF. DNA for the CDR3: TGTGCCAGCAGTTTCGAGGGGAATCGTGGCTACACCTTC.

This clonotype was seen many times. The J gene is TRBJ2-7, the V gene TRBV5-4; the match to TRBD1 covers 7 bases. V lost 4 bases, J lost 3 bases, and 4 bases stayed unmatched. This CDR3 comprises 13 residues. CDR1 is SGHNT, CDR2 YYREEE, per germline (reference sequence). CDR3 bases: TGTGCCAGCAGCATCCGGGACAGCTACGAGCAGTACTTC. It translates to CASSIRDSYEQYF.

This chain links TRBV11-1 with TRBJ1-1; D may be TRBD1 (5 bases). Trimming left V 5 bases short and J 7 bases short, with 11 bases between. The CDR3 length is 12 residues. Germline CDR1 is SGHAT and CDR2 is FQDESV (reference sequence). CDR3 sequence: CASSADRSEAFF. CDR3 coding DNA: TGTGCCAGCAGCGCCGACAGAAGTGAAGCTTTCTTT.

The DNA of the CDR3 is TGTGCCAGCAGCCAAGGCTGGACTCTGAGCTCCTACGAGCAGTACTTC. It translates to CASSQGWTLSSYEQYF. The chain is built from TRBV4-2 and TRBJ2-7; D possibly corresponds to TRBD2 (5 bases). The V gene's germline CDR1 is LGHNA and CDR2 YNFKEQ. The CDR3 consists of 16 residues. V lost 1 base and J 0 bases, leaving 13 bases between the germline ends.

This clonotype was counted a few times. Here the CDR3 DNA reads TGTGCCAGCAGCCAAGTGGCCCAGTTAGCGGGGGGCCGGTACAATGAGCAGTTCTTC. It translates to CASSQVAQLAGGRYNEQFF. The V gene is TRBV4-2, the J gene TRBJ2-1; 10 bases align to TRBD2. Germline trimming cut 1 base from V and 4 bases from J; bases unmatched to any gene: 13. Looked up from germline, CDR1 is LGHNA and CDR2 is YNFKEQ. This CDR3 is built from 19 residues.

This rearrangement joins TRBV3-1 to TRBJ2-3; 11 bases line up with TRBD2. CDR1 LGHDT and CDR2 YNNKEL come from the germline V gene (reference sequence). The CDR3 is 17 amino acids. The ends lost 1 base at V and 1 base at J; junction bases unmatched: 4. CDR3 in DNA: TGTGCCAGCAGCCAAGTTGGGGGACTAGCGGGCACAGATACGCAGTATTTT. Protein product: CASSQVGGLAGTDTQYF.

The table lists this clonotype with a few counts. The chain uses TRBV2 and TRBJ2-5; D gene unclear. In germline, CDR1 is SNHLY, CDR2 FYNNEI. The CDR3 loop spans 13 amino acids. Trimming shortened V by 4 bases and J by 5 bases, and 11 bases separated the two germline ends. CDR3 nucleotides: TGTGCCAGCAGTGTAAGCTGGTGGGAGACCCAGTACTTC. Its translation is CASSVSWWETQYF.

The chain has TRBV18 and TRBJ1-2; a possible D gene is TRBD1 (5 bases). The length of the CDR3 is 13 residues. CDR1 and CDR2 (germline): KGHSH, LQKENI. Trimming removed 4 bases at V and 6 bases at J, with 12 bases between. CDR3 in DNA: TGTGCCAGCTCACAGGGGCAGTACGATGGCTACACCTTC. Its protein product is CASSQGQYDGYTF.

This clonotype appeared once. CDR3 nucleotide sequence: TGTGCCTCCGGAGGGATGGCCGGGGAGCTGTTTTTT. Protein product: CASGGMAGELFF. The V and J genes are TRBV24-1 and TRBJ2-2; weak D call: TRBD2 (6 bases). This CDR3 comprises 12 residues. V shed 12 bases and J shed 6 bases, with 13 bases lying between them. CDR1 and CDR2 (germline): KGHDR, SFDVKD.

The chain links TRBV18 to TRBJ1-5; no clear D gene. There are 13 residues in the CDR3. Germline V gene data show CDR1 as KGHSH and CDR2 as LQKENI. V lost 5 bases to trimming and J lost 7 bases, with 12 bases between them. The CDR3 sequence is CASSWEIRQPQHF. The CDR3 DNA sequence: TGTGCCAGCTCATGGGAGATCCGACAGCCCCAGCATTTT.